This TCR beta chain was profiled in a study of T cell changes during pregnancy in multiple sclerosis. Germline V gene lookup returns CDR1 GTSNPN and CDR2 SVGIG (reference sequence). The CDR3 has 18 amino acids. The V segment lost 1 base and the J segment 3 bases; nucleotides outside the gene matches: 6. TCRdb keeps only in-frame clones here, not all; method: immunoSEQ multiplex PCR. Among roughly 40,000 clones listed, 89% were seen once. The chain recombines TRBV30 with TRBJ2-1; TRBD2 aligns across 16 bases. The sample in question was CD4+ T cells from peripheral blood mononuclear cells, obtained in the first trimester of pregnancy. The TCR comes from a female donor with multiple sclerosis, enrolled in a pregnancy study. CDR3 sequence: CAWSAGLAGGPIYNEQFF. CDR3 sequence (DNA): TGTGCCTGGAGTGCGGGACTAGCGGGAGGGCCAATCTACAATGAGCAGTTCTTC.